Below, 27 T cell receptor beta chains from the same sample are listed, as sequenced in a study of T cell responses to AZD1222 COVID-19 vaccine. The table came from immunoSEQ multiplex PCR; TCRdb's copy has only in-frame clones and leaves some out. The sample consists of some 140,000 clones, approximately 90% of them appearing once. This sample comprised peripheral blood, obtained on day 0 of AZD1222 vaccination. Receptors originate from an adult in good health.

The V and J genes are TRBV6-2 or TRBV6-3 and TRBJ1-1; D uncertain. This CDR3 contains 13 residues. The germline CDR1 and CDR2 sequences are MNHEY and SVGEGT. The germline V and J ends were trimmed by 5 bases and 0 bases, with 7 bases remaining between them. CDR3 bases: TGTGCCAGCAGTAGACATTTGAACACTGAAGCTTTCTTT. It is translated as CASSRHLNTEAFF.

Worth noting for this clone: Sequence at one end of the junction differs from germline and may be a read error. V usage is TRBV7-7 and J usage is TRBJ2-7; TRBD2 agrees at 9 bases. Germline V gene lookup returns CDR1 SSHAT and CDR2 FNYEAQ (reference sequence). The CDR3 extends over 17 amino acids. The CDR3 sequence is CASSFAPSGTALSEQYF. CDR3 bases: TGTGCTAGCAGCTTCGCCCCTAGCGGGACGGCCTTGAGCGAGCAGTACTTC.

CDR3 protein: CASSLEGGTGVDTQYF. DNA of the CDR3: TGTGCCAGCAGCTTAGAGGGAGGGACTGGGGTCGATACGCAGTATTTT. The chain couples TRBV7-2 to TRBJ2-3; 7 positions agree with TRBD2. CDR1 is SGHTA and CDR2 is FQGNSA in the germline V gene. The CDR3 length is 16 residues. After removal of 1 base from V and 6 bases from J, the junction contained 10 bases not matched to a gene.

The chain employs TRBV30 and TRBJ1-2, with D perhaps TRBD1 (6 bases). Trimming took 0 bases from V and 14 from J, leaving 19 bases between them. Per germline, CDR1 GTSNPN and CDR2 SVGIG (reference sequence). The CDR3 runs to 13 residues. This chain's CDR3 is CAWSVGPGEGWTF. The CDR3 DNA reads TGTGCCTGGAGTGTAGGGCCAGGGGAGGGCTGGACCTTC.

In its sample, this clone was seen a few times. The rearrangement links TRBV7-6 to TRBJ2-1; maybe TRBD1 (5 bases). CDR1 is SGHVS, CDR2 FNYEAQ, per germline. This CDR3 is 14 amino acids long. V was pared by 1 base and J by 5 bases, with 9 bases between. The CDR3 loop reads CASSLVGANNEQFF. The CDR3 DNA reads TGTGCCAGCAGCTTAGTAGGGGCTAACAATGAGCAGTTCTTC.

The V gene is TRBV30, the J gene TRBJ2-7; D might be TRBD1 (6 bases). CDR3 length: 14 residues. Deletions cut 8 bases from V and 0 bases from J, with 17 bases between. CDR1 and CDR2 from the germline V gene are GTSNPN and SVGIG (reference sequence). DNA for the CDR3: TGTGCCCAGAATACAGGGAGCGCCTCCTACGAGCAGTACTTC. Residues: CAQNTGSASYEQYF.

The chain combines TRBV18 with TRBJ1-2; 8 positions match TRBD1. In germline, CDR1 is KGHSH, CDR2 LQKENI. V shed 0 bases and J 4 bases; nucleotides not matched to a gene: 7. The CDR3 runs to 16 residues. The CDR3 DNA reads as TGTGCCAGCTCACCACCGAACAGGGGGGAGAGCTATGGCTACACCTTC. Translated, it gives CASSPPNRGESYGYTF.

The chain links TRBV7-8 to TRBJ1-5; unclear D gene. The CDR3 is 17 residues long. V was shortened by 5 bases and J by 2 bases, with 19 bases between the two germline ends. CDR1 is SGHVS, CDR2 FQNEAQ, per germline. The CDR3 DNA sequence: TGTGCCAGCAGCCTATCCGACGCCATCTGGGGCAATCAGCCCCAGCATTTT. Its protein is CASSLSDAIWGNQPQHF.

The chain couples TRBV27 to TRBJ2-4; D not resolved. V lost 5 bases and J lost 7, with 15 bases in between. The CDR3 runs to 14 residues. Germline CDR1 reads MNHEY; CDR2 reads SMNVEV (reference sequence). In DNA, the CDR3 is TGTGCCAGCAGTCCTCGACGTTTGGGGAACATTCAGTACTTC. This sequence encodes CASSPRRLGNIQYF.

The chain joins TRBV29-1 to TRBJ1-1, with TRBD1 matching over 9 bases. CDR1 is SQVTM, CDR2 ANQGSEA, per germline. With 4 bases clipped from V and 5 bases from J, the junction kept 11 bases outside the gene matches. The CDR3 runs 15 residues. DNA of the CDR3: TGCAGCGTTGCCAAAACAGGGGGCGGGGGTACTGAAGCTTTCTTT. It encodes CSVAKTGGGGTEAFF.

The V and J genes are TRBV24-1 and TRBJ2-5, with a weak D call TRBD1 (6 bases). The V gene lost 5 bases and the J gene lost 2 bases, with 8 bases spanning the gap. The CDR3 has 13 residues. Germline-derived CDR1 and CDR2 are KGHDR and SFDVKD. CDR3 residues: CATSGQDQETQYF. CDR3 in DNA: TGTGCCACCAGTGGACAGGATCAAGAGACCCAGTACTTC.

The gene calls are TRBV4-2 and TRBJ1-6; TRBD1 might be the D (5 bases). Trimming pared 4 bases from V and 9 bases from J, leaving 13 bases between. Germline CDR1 and CDR2: LGHNA and YNFKEQ. This CDR3 region has 14 residues. CDR3 amino acids: CASSPGGEGSPLHF. In DNA form, the CDR3 reads TGTGCCAGCAGCCCCGGGGGGGAGGGTTCACCCCTCCACTTT.

The chain couples TRBV30 to TRBJ1-4, with TRBD1 as a possible D gene (6 bases). The CDR3 covers 13 residues. CDR1 and CDR2 from the germline V gene are GTSNPN and SVGIG (reference sequence). The CDR3: CASDRIGNEKLFF. CDR3 in DNA: TGTGCATCCGACAGGATTGGGAATGAAAAACTGTTTTTT.

The V and J genes are TRBV2 and TRBJ1-4; TRBD1 is a possible D gene (5 bases). CDR1 is SNHLY and CDR2 is FYNNEI in the germline V gene. The CDR3 loop spans 14 amino acids. Trimming took off 8 bases at V and 4 bases at J, with 14 bases between the two ends. CDR3 nucleotide sequence: TGTGCCAGCTCCCCGGGACGGCTTAATGAAAAACTGTTTTTT. Translated, it gives CASSPGRLNEKLFF.

This chain joins TRBV19 and TRBJ2-2, with 9 bases that match TRBD1. The germline gives CDR1 LNHDA, CDR2 SQIVND (reference sequence). This CDR3 is 19 amino acids long. Losses at the gene ends were 4 bases for V and 4 bases for J; bases not matched to a gene: 16. CDR3 protein: CASSNNRGQGEGSTGELFF. For the CDR3, the DNA is TGTGCCAGTAGTAATAACAGGGGGCAAGGAGAGGGAAGCACCGGGGAGCTGTTTTTT.

The chain joins TRBV19 to TRBJ1-4; TRBD1 matches 7 bases. The CDR3 is 15 residues long. V lost 7 bases and J lost 4; bases outside the gene matches: 9. Germline V gene lookup returns CDR1 LNHDA and CDR2 SQIVND (reference sequence). The CDR3 is CASTPRTGLNEKLFF. The DNA for the CDR3 is TGTGCCAGTACCCCGAGGACAGGCCTTAATGAAAAACTGTTTTTT.

V and J are TRBV3-1 (or the pseudogene TRBV3-2) and TRBJ1-1; D remains ambiguous. Trimming left V 4 bases short and J 8 bases short, with 11 bases between. Per the germline V gene, CDR1 is LGHDT and CDR2 is YNNKEL (reference sequence). This CDR3 contains 12 residues. The CDR3 DNA follows: TGTGCCAGCAGCCCATTGGGCGTCGAAGCTTTCTTT. This translates into CASSPLGVEAFF.

This chain uses TRBV9 with TRBJ1-1; D is unresolved. The ends were cut back, 5 bases at V and 8 bases at J, with 10 bases in the middle. CDR1 and CDR2 (germline): SGDLS, YYNGEE. This CDR3 contains 11 residues. The CDR3 spells CASSAGREAFF. CDR3 in DNA: TGTGCCAGCAGTGCCGGGAGAGAAGCTTTCTTT.

This rearrangement joins TRBV25-1 to TRBJ2-5; no firm D call. Trimming took 3 bases from V and 1 from J, leaving 12 bases between them. CDR3 size: 15 residues. Germline V lookup: CDR1 MGHDK, CDR2 SYGVNS. This CDR3 reads CASSDWSQPQETQYF. The DNA for the CDR3 is TGTGCCAGCAGTGATTGGAGTCAGCCCCAAGAGACCCAGTACTTC.

CDR3 sequence reads: CASSHGVRGNEQFF. The CDR3 nucleotides read TGCGCCAGCAGCCACGGGGTAAGGGGCAATGAGCAGTTCTTC. The chain links TRBV5-1 to TRBJ2-1; tentatively, D is TRBD1 or TRBD2 (5 bases each). In germline, CDR1 is SGHRS, CDR2 YFSETQ. Trimming removed 4 bases from V and 6 bases from J, with 14 bases in between. The CDR3 consists of 14 residues.

The rearrangement links TRBV6-5 to TRBJ1-2; no clear D gene. The CDR3 sequence is 14 residues long. The germline CDR1 and CDR2 sequences are MNHEY and SVGAGI. Deletions cut 7 bases from V and 2 bases from J, with 14 bases between. DNA of the CDR3: TGTGCCAGCATCCGGCAGCCGGGCAACTATGGCTACACCTTC. Its translation: CASIRQPGNYGYTF.

This clone was seen once. The gene calls are TRBV4-3 and TRBJ2-3; 7 nucleotides agree with TRBD1. CDR1 is LGHNA and CDR2 is YSLEER in the germline V gene. This CDR3 contains 16 residues. V shed 0 bases and J 2 bases; nucleotides not matched to a gene: 5. CDR3 residues: CASSQDRQGDTDTQYF. Here the CDR3 DNA reads TGCGCCAGCAGCCAAGATCGACAGGGCGACACAGATACGCAGTATTTT.

The chain combines TRBV7-2 with TRBJ2-7, with TRBD1 as a possible D gene (6 bases). This CDR3 is 15 amino acids long. The germline V gene encodes CDR1 SGHTA and CDR2 FQGNSA. The V end was cut by 1 base, the J end by 3 bases, with 13 bases between. CDR3 loop: CASSLVWGQSYEQYF. DNA of the CDR3: TGTGCCAGCAGCTTAGTATGGGGGCAAAGCTACGAGCAGTACTTC.

The J gene is TRBJ2-5, the V gene TRBV28, with 7 bases identical to TRBD1. Germline V CDR1 and CDR2: MDHEN, SYDVKM. CDR3 length: 13 amino acids. Trimming at V came to 6 bases and at J to 4 bases, leaving 5 bases not matched to a gene. CDR3 nucleotides: TGTGCCAGCAGCGGGACAGCCGGAGAGACCCAGTACTTC. Protein sequence: CASSGTAGETQYF.

This clone was counted a single time. The chain uses TRBV18 and TRBJ2-7; D not resolved. From germline, CDR1 is KGHSH and CDR2 LQKENI. Trimming removed 5 bases at V and 5 bases at J, with 13 bases between. The CDR3 is 13 amino acids. For the CDR3, the DNA is TGTGCCAGCTCATCGGGTCAGCACCACGAGCAGTACTTC. This gives the protein CASSSGQHHEQYF.

The chain has TRBV11-2 and TRBJ2-5, with 10 bases identical to TRBD2. CDR1 is SGHAT, CDR2 FQNNGV, per germline. The CDR3 runs to 17 residues. The junction had 9 bases not matched to a gene; V was cut back by 1 base and J by 4 bases. The CDR3 DNA sequence: TGTGCCAGCAGCTTAGCCGGTAGCGGGGGGCAACGAGAGACCCAGTACTTC. Translating it yields CASSLAGSGGQRETQYF.

The V gene is TRBV30, the J gene TRBJ1-1, with D hard to call. The V end was cut by 4 bases, the J end by 5 bases, with 11 bases between. The length of the CDR3 is 12 residues. Germline CDR1 GTSNPN, CDR2 SVGIG (reference sequence). The CDR3 DNA is TGTGCCTGGAAATTGACGGGGACTGAAGCTTTCTTT. Translated, it gives CAWKLTGTEAFF.